These T cell receptor beta chains were read from a single sample in a study of cytomegalovirus exposure and HLA in healthy donors. TCRdb's table, derived via immunoSEQ multiplex PCR, lists solely in-frame clones and lacks some. The data contain approximately 140,000 clones, roughly 88% of them singletons. Sequences were obtained from PBMCs. The receptors derive from a woman under 30 in good health and CMV-seropositive. The CDR3 runs from the conserved cysteine through the conserved F or W. The D gene is left open where the match is weak. Only part of the rows carry a size: once, few, many, or a class if the clone is expanded.

d_call: TRBD2; clone_size: few; v_call: TRBV6-1; j_call: TRBJ2-7; cdr3_nt: TGTGCCAGCAGTGAAAGGACTAGCGGGAGCTACGAGCAGTACTTC; cdr3_aa: CASSERTSGSYEQYF
d_call: -; clone_size: few; v_call: TRBV13; j_call: TRBJ2-7; cdr3_nt: TGTGCCAGCAGCCACCTCAGTGGGCCCCCCTACGAGCAGTACTTC; cdr3_aa: CASSHLSGPPYEQYF
d_call: TRBD1; clone_size: -; v_call: TRBV7-6; j_call: TRBJ1-6; cdr3_nt: TGTGCCAGCAGCCCACCGGGACAGTTCGCGATGGGCTTGGTACCCCTCCACTTT; cdr3_aa: CASSPPGQFAMGLVPLHF
d_call: -; clone_size: -; v_call: TRBV11-2; j_call: TRBJ1-1; cdr3_nt: TGTGCCAGCAGCTGGGGGGGGCTGGTATACACTGAAGCTTTCTTT; cdr3_aa: CASSWGGLVYTEAFF
d_call: -; clone_size: -; v_call: TRBV19; j_call: TRBJ1-6; cdr3_nt: TGTGCCAGTAGTATCCGGGCAGGGGATAATTCACCCCTCCACTTT; cdr3_aa: CASSIRAGDNSPLHF
d_call: TRBD1; clone_size: -; v_call: TRBV4-1; j_call: TRBJ1-4; cdr3_nt: TGCGCCAGCAGCCAAACAGACAGGGGTGAAAAACTGTTTTTT; cdr3_aa: CASSQTDRGEKLFF
d_call: TRBD2; clone_size: -; v_call: TRBV7-8; j_call: TRBJ2-3; cdr3_nt: TGTGCCAGCAGCCCCGGGACTAGCGGGTCTAGCACAGATACGCAGTATTTT; cdr3_aa: CASSPGTSGSSTDTQYF
d_call: -; clone_size: -; v_call: TRBV7-9; j_call: TRBJ1-3; cdr3_nt: TGTGCCAGCAGTCCAGACGGGTACTCTGGAAACACCATATATTTT; cdr3_aa: CASSPDGYSGNTIYF
d_call: -; clone_size: -; v_call: TRBV10-3; j_call: TRBJ1-5; cdr3_nt: TGTGCCATCAGTGGTGACAGAAATCAGCCCCAGCATTTT; cdr3_aa: CAISGDRNQPQHF
d_call: -; clone_size: -; v_call: TRBV2; j_call: TRBJ2-2; cdr3_nt: TGTGCCAGCAGTGTTACTAGAACGGGTGGGGAGCTGTTTTTT; cdr3_aa: CASSVTRTGGELFF
d_call: TRBD2; clone_size: -; v_call: TRBV7-8; j_call: TRBJ2-1; cdr3_nt: TGTGCCAGCAGCCCGGGAGGGCAGAGTGAGCAGTTCTTC; cdr3_aa: CASSPGGQSEQFF
d_call: -; clone_size: -; v_call: TRBV6-5; j_call: TRBJ1-2; cdr3_nt: TGTGCCACCCTCCCCCCAGGTAGTAGCTATGGCTACACCTTC; cdr3_aa: CATLPPGSSYGYTF
d_call: -; clone_size: -; v_call: TRBV28; j_call: TRBJ1-4; cdr3_nt: TGTGCCAGCAGTCACCAAGTCTCAGGCGATGAAAAACTGTTTTTT; cdr3_aa: CASSHQVSGDEKLFF
d_call: -; clone_size: -; v_call: TRBV19; j_call: TRBJ2-7; cdr3_nt: TGTGCCAGTAGCCTTAAACAGGGCCTCAACTACGAGCAGTACTTC; cdr3_aa: CASSLKQGLNYEQYF
d_call: -; clone_size: once; v_call: TRBV9; j_call: TRBJ2-7; cdr3_nt: TGTGCCAGCAGCGTAGATCCCGTGAGCTCCTACGAGCAGTACTTC; cdr3_aa: CASSVDPVSSYEQYF
d_call: -; clone_size: few; v_call: TRBV28; j_call: TRBJ2-1; cdr3_nt: TGTGCCAGCAGTTTCGCCGGGACACTTTCTACAAGGAAGCAGTTCTTC; cdr3_aa: CASSFAGTLSTRKQFF
d_call: -; clone_size: -; v_call: TRBV23-1; j_call: TRBJ1-5; cdr3_nt: TGCGCCAGCAGTCAACCCCCGTGTCAGCCCCAGCATTTT; cdr3_aa: CASSQPPCQPQHF
d_call: -; clone_size: -; v_call: TRBV9; j_call: TRBJ1-1; cdr3_nt: TGTGCCAGCAGCGTAGCTCAGGGGCACACTGAAGCTTTCTTT; cdr3_aa: CASSVAQGHTEAFF
d_call: -; clone_size: -; v_call: TRBV2; j_call: TRBJ1-2; cdr3_nt: TGTGCCAGCAGTGATACTGGTGGCTACACCTTC; cdr3_aa: CASSDTGGYTF